Listed below are T cell receptor beta chains from one sample, sequenced in a study of cytomegalovirus exposure and HLA in healthy donors. Method: immunoSEQ multiplex PCR; TCRdb's copy keeps in-frame clones and lacks some. The profile shows 190,000 or so clones, about 85% of them singletons. Sequencing input: PBMCs. The receptors were sampled from a male donor in good health and CMV-seropositive. The CDR3 runs from the conserved cysteine through the conserved F or W. Fields, in order: D gene, J gene, V gene, clone size, CDR3 DNA, CDR3 protein. A D gene is named only where the DNA matches it firmly. Only part of the rows carry a size: once, few, many, or a class if the clone is expanded.

d_call: -
j_call: TRBJ2-7
v_call: TRBV7-9
clone_size: once
cdr3_nt: TGTTCCAGCAGCAAGGGTCTGGGAGACTACGAGCAGTACTTC
cdr3_aa: CSSSKGLGDYEQYF

d_call: -
j_call: TRBJ2-7
v_call: TRBV7-9
clone_size: -
cdr3_nt: TGTGCCAGCAGCTTAGACAGGAAGGCCGACGAGCAGTACTTC
cdr3_aa: CASSLDRKADEQYF

d_call: -
j_call: TRBJ2-2
v_call: TRBV18
clone_size: -
cdr3_nt: TGTGCCAGCTCCCCTAATCTAGGGGCGAACACCGGGGAGCTGTTTTTT
cdr3_aa: CASSPNLGANTGELFF

d_call: TRBD2
j_call: TRBJ2-1
v_call: TRBV7-9
clone_size: -
cdr3_nt: TGTGCCAGCAGCTTACTTGGCGGGAGGGGTATCAATGAGCAGTTCTTC
cdr3_aa: CASSLLGGRGINEQFF

d_call: TRBD2
j_call: TRBJ2-7
v_call: TRBV29-1
clone_size: -
cdr3_nt: TGCAGCGTTGTACTAGCGCAGTCCTACGGGCAGTACTTC
cdr3_aa: CSVVLAQSYGQYF

d_call: -
j_call: TRBJ2-3
v_call: TRBV6-1
clone_size: -
cdr3_nt: TGTGCCAGCAGTGGAAGCAGGGGAACGCAGTATTTT
cdr3_aa: CASSGSRGTQYF

d_call: -
j_call: TRBJ1-4
v_call: TRBV7-8
clone_size: few
cdr3_nt: TGTGCCAGCAGCTTAGGTTCGGGGGGAGTTGATGAAAAACTGTTTTTT
cdr3_aa: CASSLGSGGVDEKLFF

d_call: TRBD1
j_call: TRBJ1-2
v_call: TRBV7-8
clone_size: -
cdr3_nt: TGTGCCAGCAGCTCCGAGCGGACAGGCACCTATGGCTACACCTTC
cdr3_aa: CASSSERTGTYGYTF

d_call: TRBD1
j_call: TRBJ1-5
v_call: TRBV18
clone_size: once
cdr3_nt: TGTGCCAGCTCACCGCAGGGGGCAGCCAATCAGCCCCAGCATTTT
cdr3_aa: CASSPQGAANQPQHF

d_call: -
j_call: TRBJ2-7
v_call: TRBV28
clone_size: once
cdr3_nt: TGTGCCAGCAGCTTGAGCCCACAGGGTGGAGAGCAGTACTTC
cdr3_aa: CASSLSPQGGEQYF

d_call: TRBD1
j_call: TRBJ2-7
v_call: TRBV19
clone_size: -
cdr3_nt: TGTGCCAGTAGTGAGGGGACAGAATGGTCCTACGAGCAGTACTTC
cdr3_aa: CASSEGTEWSYEQYF

d_call: -
j_call: TRBJ2-7
v_call: TRBV5-5
clone_size: few
cdr3_nt: TGTGCCAGCAGCGAACAGGCTATAACTAACGAGCAGTACTTC
cdr3_aa: CASSEQAITNEQYF

d_call: -
j_call: TRBJ2-7
v_call: TRBV13
clone_size: -
cdr3_nt: TGTGCCAGCAGCTTACAAGCGCGCTCCTACGAGCAGTACTTC
cdr3_aa: CASSLQARSYEQYF

d_call: -
j_call: TRBJ2-1
v_call: TRBV11-2
clone_size: -
cdr3_nt: TGTGCCAGCACCCTATCGATAGGGGGAGAGCAGTTCTTC
cdr3_aa: CASTLSIGGEQFF

d_call: -
j_call: TRBJ1-3
v_call: TRBV7-8
clone_size: -
cdr3_nt: TGTGCCAGCAGCTTAACGACAGCTGGAAACACCATATATTTT
cdr3_aa: CASSLTTAGNTIYF

d_call: -
j_call: TRBJ1-2
v_call: TRBV28
clone_size: -
cdr3_nt: TGTGCCAGCAGTCAACAGGCTCCTAACTATGGCTACACCTTC
cdr3_aa: CASSQQAPNYGYTF

d_call: TRBD1
j_call: TRBJ2-7
v_call: TRBV18
clone_size: -
cdr3_nt: TGTGCCAGCTCACACGGACAGGGGTCCTACGAGCAGTACTTC
cdr3_aa: CASSHGQGSYEQYF

d_call: TRBD2
j_call: TRBJ2-7
v_call: TRBV19
clone_size: -
cdr3_nt: TGTGCCAGTAGTATCGGCGGGAGGGCCTTTCGAGGCGAGCAGTACTTC
cdr3_aa: CASSIGGRAFRGEQYF

d_call: TRBD2
j_call: TRBJ2-7
v_call: TRBV2
clone_size: once
cdr3_nt: TGTGCCACACAGACTAGCGGGGTCTCCTACGAGCAGTACTTC
cdr3_aa: CATQTSGVSYEQYF

d_call: TRBD1
j_call: TRBJ2-7
v_call: TRBV5-6
clone_size: few
cdr3_nt: TGTGCCAGCAGCTTCGGGACAGGACTTATTTCCTACGAGCAGTACTTC
cdr3_aa: CASSFGTGLISYEQYF

d_call: -
j_call: TRBJ1-1
v_call: TRBV19
clone_size: once
cdr3_nt: TGTGCCAGTAGTGACACCCCAGACAGGAACACTGAAGCTTTCTTT
cdr3_aa: CASSDTPDRNTEAFF

d_call: TRBD1
j_call: TRBJ2-3
v_call: TRBV29-1
clone_size: -
cdr3_nt: TGCAGCGGACGCGGGACAGGTCTTCGTTGGGGCAGCACAGATACGCAGTATTTT
cdr3_aa: CSGRGTGLRWGSTDTQYF

d_call: TRBD2
j_call: TRBJ2-1
v_call: TRBV2
clone_size: -
cdr3_nt: TGTGCCAGCACTCTGACTAGCGGGGGGGCTTTGTCCTACAATGAGCAGTTCTTC
cdr3_aa: CASTLTSGGALSYNEQFF

d_call: -
j_call: TRBJ1-5
v_call: TRBV6-1
clone_size: few
cdr3_nt: TGTGCCAGCAGTGAACGCAGAGGAAGGAATCAGCCCCAGCATTTT
cdr3_aa: CASSERRGRNQPQHF

d_call: -
j_call: TRBJ2-5
v_call: TRBV14
clone_size: -
cdr3_nt: TGTGCCAGCAGCCAGGTGGCGGGACTCCAAGAGACCCAGTACTTC
cdr3_aa: CASSQVAGLQETQYF

d_call: -
j_call: TRBJ2-5
v_call: TRBV19
clone_size: -
cdr3_nt: TGTGCCAGTAGCAGCGGTTTGGGCCAAGAGACCCAGTACTTC
cdr3_aa: CASSSGLGQETQYF

d_call: TRBD2
j_call: TRBJ2-7
v_call: TRBV28
clone_size: -
cdr3_nt: TGTGCCAGCAGTGGGACTACCCCCGACGAGCAGTACTTC
cdr3_aa: CASSGTTPDEQYF

d_call: -
j_call: TRBJ1-3
v_call: TRBV5-1
clone_size: -
cdr3_nt: TGCGCCAGCAGCTTGTCCATCTCTGGAAACACCATATATTTT
cdr3_aa: CASSLSISGNTIYF

d_call: -
j_call: TRBJ2-3
v_call: TRBV28
clone_size: -
cdr3_nt: TGTGCCAGCAGGGTGACAGTCAACACAGATACGCAGTATTTT
cdr3_aa: CASRVTVNTDTQYF

d_call: TRBD2
j_call: TRBJ2-5
v_call: TRBV7-8
clone_size: few
cdr3_nt: TGTGCCAGCAGCTTAGCGACTAGCGGGAGCGGTATAGAGACCCAGTACTTC
cdr3_aa: CASSLATSGSGIETQYF

d_call: -
j_call: TRBJ2-3
v_call: TRBV7-3
clone_size: -
cdr3_nt: TGTGCCAGCAGCTTCGACAGGACTAGCACAGATACGCAGTATTTT
cdr3_aa: CASSFDRTSTDTQYF

d_call: -
j_call: TRBJ2-3
v_call: TRBV19
clone_size: -
cdr3_nt: TGTGCCAGTAAAGCAGACTTCACAGATACGCAGTATTTT
cdr3_aa: CASKADFTDTQYF

d_call: TRBD1
j_call: TRBJ1-4
v_call: TRBV9
clone_size: -
cdr3_nt: TGTGCCAGCAGCCCAGGGACAGGGAATGAAAAACTGTTTTTT
cdr3_aa: CASSPGTGNEKLFF

d_call: TRBD2
j_call: TRBJ2-1
v_call: TRBV19
clone_size: few
cdr3_nt: TGTGCCAGTAGTAGGACGGCTAGCGGGAGTTACAATGAGCAGTTCTTC
cdr3_aa: CASSRTASGSYNEQFF

d_call: -
j_call: TRBJ2-1
v_call: TRBV9
clone_size: -
cdr3_nt: TGTGCCAGCAGCCCTGATCACCGGGCAAGGGGGAATGAGCAGTTCTTC
cdr3_aa: CASSPDHRARGNEQFF

d_call: -
j_call: TRBJ1-2
v_call: TRBV7-2
clone_size: few
cdr3_nt: TGTGCCAGCAGCGCACAGAACTATGGCTACACCTTC
cdr3_aa: CASSAQNYGYTF

d_call: TRBD2
j_call: TRBJ2-2
v_call: TRBV5-1
clone_size: -
cdr3_nt: TGCGCCAGCAGCTTAGGGACTAGCGGGACGAACACCGGGGAGCTGTTTTTT
cdr3_aa: CASSLGTSGTNTGELFF

d_call: -
j_call: TRBJ1-1
v_call: TRBV7-9
clone_size: -
cdr3_nt: TGTGCCAGCAGCGGGGCGAAGAAGAACACTGAAGCTTTCTTT
cdr3_aa: CASSGAKKNTEAFF